This T cell receptor (beta chain) was identified during a study of T cells in Graves' hyperthyroidism and ophthalmopathy (dated by TCRdb to between 2018 and 2021). Turning to the overall study: Peripheral blood was sampled at the time of initial diagnosis, prior to any treatment. To identify TCR V-J signatures that set the groups apart, the researchers used a discovery cohort of 100 or so patients, made up of under 50 with Graves' ophthalmopathy and about 59 with stable Graves' hyperthyroidism. Whether ophthalmopathy could be predicted prospectively was tested in an independent validation cohort made up of fewer than 20 hyperthyroidism patients plus 17 patients who later progressed to ophthalmopathy. For training and testing, the 100 or so patients in the discovery cohort were randomly divided in a 7:3 ratio. In more than 5 Graves' hyperthyroidism patients, the study also compared T-cell repertoires from thyroid tissue with T-cell repertoires from blood. Once sampling was done, hyperthyroidism patients were given methimazole at a starting dose of 30 mg daily, whereas ophthalmopathy patients were given high-dose intravenous methylprednisolone. According to the paper, TCR Vbeta CDR3 sequencing was carried out on 135 peripheral blood samples, which came from under 50 ophthalmopathy, around 74 hyperthyroidism and some 17 progressor patients.

The V and J ends are trimmed by 2 bases and 3 bases, leaving 10 bases between them. CDR1 and CDR2 (MNHEY, SMNVEV) derive from the germline V gene (reference sequence). The CDR3, cysteine through phenylalanine, is 15 amino acids long. The retained sequence is limited to the CDR3, 45 bases, with the frame set at the first base. TCR beta CDR3 regions were amplified from RNA transcripts. For the first round of RT-PCR on the TCR CDR3, the HTBI primer set was used together with the Qiagen OneStep RT-PCR kit. A second multiplex PCR round built the libraries, followed by size selection and purification. Paired-end sequencing of the libraries was performed with 100 bp reads on an Illumina HiSeq2000. As for how the authors treated the data: SOAPnuke was used to process the raw data, removing reads that contained adapters or uncalled bases, had a mean Phred below 15, or lacked an exact match to the constant primer or identifier. COPE v1.2.5 was used to merge the high-quality paired reads, and each unique nucleotide sequence was defined as a clonotype. MiTCR v1.1 was used to align the clonotypes against IMGT TRBV, TRBD and TRBJ reference segments. The analysis included only V-J combinations with a frequency above 0.0001, which together covered 99% to 99.2% of the repertoires. A TCS score was defined as the ratio between F50 (clonal expansion) and ExV (chaos), using BLOSUM62-based TCRdist between CDR3 peptides within each V-J. Welch's t-statistics and random forest reduced around 520 V-J features to about 12, which were used in a naive Bayes classifier (R e1071). Through fastp at Q25 and MiXCR, TCRdb rebuilt clones from the public reads, retaining in-frame beta chains. CDR3 protein sequences are deduplicated, and each keeps its most common genes and DNA. These V and J calls rely on TCRdb rather than the paper's analysis. The table for this sample lists roughly 740,000 distinct CDR3 sequences; 16% of them were counted only once. Roughly 8% of the sample lies in the top ten.

As concerns this clonotype: No antigen is known for it. Per-base quality was not reported, and no clone a single base away is much larger than it.

Stable Graves' hyperthyroidism was defined as no progression to ophthalmopathy during 18 months of follow-up. Hyperthyroidism patients were newly diagnosed, with disease duration under 2 months, and aged 18 to 65 years. Exclusion was applied to patients with uncontrolled infections, other autoimmune diseases, pregnancy or lactation. Diagnoses were based on clinical symptoms, serum thyroxine and TRAb, thyroid ultrasound and orbital computed tomography. PBMCs were isolated from about 10 ml of fresh peripheral blood by Ficoll-Paque density gradient centrifugation. Total RNA was extracted using Trizol reagent, and RNA quality was assessed on an Agilent 2100 Bioanalyzer. The paper's findings and limits, for the study overall: Most expanded thyroid clonotypes (frequency above 0.001) were also detected in blood, suggesting blood repertoires may reflect thyroid immune responses. No statistical method was used to fix the sample size in advance, and group allocation was not hidden from the investigators. In cross-validation, a model built on a 13 V-J signature told ophthalmopathy apart from stable hyperthyroidism with 85% to 90% sensitivity and about 81% specificity, and in testing the same model reached 80%/75%. In validation, the model predicted progression to ophthalmopathy with roughly 66% sensitivity and less than 75% specificity, a median of 6.5 months before onset.

Sample: blood. The clonotype comes from a man younger than 35 with Graves' hyperthyroidism. In this chain, TRBV27 is recombined with TRBJ2-2; the D segment could be TRBD2, given 6 matching bases. The nucleotide sequence reads as follows: TGTGCCAGCAGTTTAAGACGGGGGTACACCGGGGAGCTGTTTTTT. This is translated as CASSLRRGYTGELFF.